The following is a T cell receptor beta chain sequence with its context. Produced via immunoSEQ multiplex PCR; TCRdb's table is partial and in-frame only. The repertoire holds 250,000 to 300,000 clones, with roughly 90% as singletons. This record comes from a study of blood T cell repertoires in COVID-19. Study background: Acute and convalescent COVID-19 samples came from the United States, Italy and Spain. From T cells, B-cell-depleted T cells, or PBMCs came the material, which was cDNA or gDNA.

The V end was cut by 10 bases, the J end by 5 bases, with 20 bases between. This CDR3 is built from 14 residues. Germline CDR1 is MNHEY and CDR2 is SVGAGI. This sequence joins TRBV6-5 and TRBJ2-5; D is unclear. This receptor was identified in a woman aged 50 to 65 who had recovered from COVID-19. The source material was peripheral blood. The CDR3 DNA sequence: TGTGCCACCTCGGGTCAGCGTGGATGGGAGACCCAGTACTTC. Amino acid sequence: CATSGQRGWETQYF.